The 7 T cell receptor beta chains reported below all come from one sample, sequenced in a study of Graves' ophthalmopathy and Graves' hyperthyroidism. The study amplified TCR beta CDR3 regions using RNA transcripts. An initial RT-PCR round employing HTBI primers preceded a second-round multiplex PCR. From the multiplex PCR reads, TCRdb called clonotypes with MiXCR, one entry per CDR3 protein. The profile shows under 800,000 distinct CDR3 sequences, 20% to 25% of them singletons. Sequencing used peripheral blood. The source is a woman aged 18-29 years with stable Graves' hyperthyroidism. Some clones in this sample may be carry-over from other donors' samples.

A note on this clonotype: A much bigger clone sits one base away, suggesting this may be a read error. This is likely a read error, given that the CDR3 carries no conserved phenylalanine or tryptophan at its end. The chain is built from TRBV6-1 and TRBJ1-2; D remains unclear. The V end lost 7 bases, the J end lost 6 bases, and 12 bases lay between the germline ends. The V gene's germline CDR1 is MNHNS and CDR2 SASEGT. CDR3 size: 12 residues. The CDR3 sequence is CASTTDRHGYTL. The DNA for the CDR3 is TGTGCCAGCACTACGGACCGGCATGGCTACACCTTG.

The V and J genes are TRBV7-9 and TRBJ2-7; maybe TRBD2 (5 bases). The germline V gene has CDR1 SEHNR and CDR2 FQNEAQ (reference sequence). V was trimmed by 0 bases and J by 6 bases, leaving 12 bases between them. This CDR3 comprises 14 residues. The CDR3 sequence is CASSLAQPRAEQYF. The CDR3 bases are TGTGCCAGCAGCTTAGCACAGCCGAGGGCCGAGCAGTACTTC.

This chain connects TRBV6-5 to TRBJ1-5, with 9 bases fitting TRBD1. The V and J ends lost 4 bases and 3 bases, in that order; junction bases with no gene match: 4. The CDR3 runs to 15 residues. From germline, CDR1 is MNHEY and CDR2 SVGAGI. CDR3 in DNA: TGTGCCAGCAGTTGGGGACAGGGCCACAATCAGCCCCAGCATTTT. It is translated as CASSWGQGHNQPQHF.

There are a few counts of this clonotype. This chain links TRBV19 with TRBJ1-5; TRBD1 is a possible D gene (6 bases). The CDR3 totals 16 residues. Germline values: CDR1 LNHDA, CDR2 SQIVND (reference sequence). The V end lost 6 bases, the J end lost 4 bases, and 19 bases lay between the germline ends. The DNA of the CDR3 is TGTGCCAGTAGCCTCACGTCGGGGGCGGGTAATCAGCCCCAGCATTTT. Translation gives CASSLTSGAGNQPQHF.

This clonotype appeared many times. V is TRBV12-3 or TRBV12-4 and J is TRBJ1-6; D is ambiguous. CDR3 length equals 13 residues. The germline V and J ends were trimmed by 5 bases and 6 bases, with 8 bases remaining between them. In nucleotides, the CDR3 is TGTGCCAGCAGTCTTAACCCTAATTCACCCCTCCACTTT. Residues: CASSLNPNSPLHF.

The CDR3 DNA sequence: TGTGCCAGCAGTCGGGGACAACCAGACTATAATTCACCCCTCCACTTT. Protein product: CASSRGQPDYNSPLHF. The rearrangement joins TRBV27 to TRBJ1-6, with D possibly TRBD1 on 6 matching bases. In germline, CDR1 is MNHEY, CDR2 SMNVEV (reference sequence). The V gene lost 5 bases and the J gene lost 3 bases, with 14 bases spanning the gap. The CDR3 contains 16 residues.

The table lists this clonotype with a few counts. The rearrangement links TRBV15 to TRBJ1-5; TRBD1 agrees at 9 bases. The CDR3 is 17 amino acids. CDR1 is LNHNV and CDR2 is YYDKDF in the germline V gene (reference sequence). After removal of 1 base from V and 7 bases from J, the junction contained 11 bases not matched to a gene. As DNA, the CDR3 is TGTGCCACCAGCAGAGTCGGGGATACAGGGGGCCGCCAGCCCCAGCATTTT. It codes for CATSRVGDTGGRQPQHF.